This is a list of T cell receptor beta chains from one sample in a study of vaccination and CD4 T cells after COVID-19. TCRdb re-derived calls from the PCR reads in MiXCR, one entry per CDR3 protein. The sample shows under 20,000 distinct CDR3 sequences, 57% of them seen only once. These TCRs are of unknown antigen specificity. The sample taken for sequencing was CD4+ T cells from blood, cultured in vitro. The origin of the receptors is a human donor who had recovered from COVID-19. Each CDR3 is given with its conserved first and last residue. D genes are given only for firm matches. Size tells how often a clone was seen (once, few, many) or the class of an expanded clone, and some rows leave it out.

v_call	j_call	d_call	clone_size	cdr3_nt	cdr3_aa
TRBV2	TRBJ1-6	NA	few	TGTGCCAGCAAGGAAATGGCGACGATGCGTTCACCCCTCCACTTT	CASKEMATMRSPLHF
TRBV5-4	TRBJ1-2	NA	NA	TGTGCCAGCAGCTTGGGGTTCTATGGCTACACCTTC	CASSLGFYGYTF
TRBV27	TRBJ1-2	TRBD1	NA	TGTGCCAGCAGTTTTATTCAGGGGGCTGTCTATGGCTACACCTTC	CASSFIQGAVYGYTF
TRBV5-6	TRBJ1-2	NA	few	TGTGCCAGCAGCTCGGAGGGGACCTACACCTTC	CASSSEGTYTF
TRBV29-1	TRBJ2-1	TRBD2	few	TGCAGCGTTGTCCTAGCGGGATTGTACAATGAGCAGTTCTTC	CSVVLAGLYNEQFF
TRBV5-1	TRBJ2-5	TRBD1	NA	TGCGCCAGCAGCCCGGGACAGGAATACCAAGAGACCCAGTACTTC	CASSPGQEYQETQYF
TRBV27	TRBJ2-7	NA	few	TGTGCCACCAAACCCAGACAGGGGAGGGACGAGCAGTACTTC	CATKPRQGRDEQYF
TRBV28	TRBJ1-5	NA	NA	TGTGCCAGCAGTTTCAGCGGGTTGTCCCAGCATTTT	CASSFSGLSQHF
TRBV7-6	TRBJ2-7	TRBD2	NA	TGTGCCAGCAGCTCCGAGGGGACTAGCGCCTCCTACGAGCAGTACTTC	CASSSEGTSASYEQYF
TRBV5-1	TRBJ2-3	TRBD1	few	TGCGCCAGCAGTTTTCTCGGACAGGGGTCGTCAGATACGCAGTATTTT	CASSFLGQGSSDTQYF
TRBV7-3	TRBJ2-1	TRBD2	NA	TGTGCCAGCAGCCCGAGGGATAGCGGGGGGGGAAATGAGCAGTTCTTC	CASSPRDSGGGNEQFF
TRBV7-9	TRBJ2-2	NA	NA	TGTGCCAGCAGCTTAGAAGGTCCCCGGGAGCTGTTTTTT	CASSLEGPRELFF
TRBV19	TRBJ2-2	NA	NA	TGTGCCAGTAGTTTTTTAACAAGCCACGGGGAGCTGTTTTTT	CASSFLTSHGELFF
TRBV6-1	TRBJ1-5	NA	NA	TGTGCCAGCAGTGAAAACTGGGGACAGCCCCAGCATTTT	CASSENWGQPQHF
TRBV20-1	TRBJ1-5	NA	NA	TGCAGTGCCTTTCAAGGGGGGCGCAGCAATCAGCCCCAGCATTTT	CSAFQGGRSNQPQHF
TRBV11-3	TRBJ2-5	NA	few	TGTGCCAGCAGCTCTCAAATACAAGAGACCCAGTACTTC	CASSSQIQETQYF
TRBV15	TRBJ2-5	NA	NA	TGTGCCACCAGCAGAGATCACCGCGAGGGAGAGACCCAGTACTTC	CATSRDHREGETQYF
TRBV11-2	TRBJ2-7	TRBD1	NA	TGTGCCAGCAGCTGGGACAGGGGGCCCTACGAGCAGTACTTC	CASSWDRGPYEQYF
TRBV24-1	TRBJ2-3	NA	few	TGTGCCACCAGTTCAGGGGGGAGCACAGATACGCAGTATTTT	CATSSGGSTDTQYF
TRBV15	TRBJ1-5	TRBD1	NA	TGTGCCACCAGCGGGCTCACAGGGGCAGGGCAGCCCCAGCATTTT	CATSGLTGAGQPQHF
TRBV21-1	TRBJ2-2	NA	few	TGTGCCAGCAGCAAAGCCCAGGACTACGGGGAGCTGTTTTTT	CASSKAQDYGELFF
TRBV5-3	TRBJ1-1	NA	few	TGTGCCAGCAGCTGGGGGCTGGGGACTGAAGCTTTCTTT	CASSWGLGTEAFF
TRBV12-5	TRBJ1-5	NA	NA	TGTGCTAGTAAACCCGGCAGGTTGGGGCCCCAGCATTTT	CASKPGRLGPQHF
TRBV11-2	TRBJ2-5	NA	NA	TGTGCCAGCAGCTTAGATCTACAAGAGACCCAGTACTTC	CASSLDLQETQYF
TRBV5-6	TRBJ2-4	TRBD1	once	TGTGCCAGCAGCCCCGGGACAGATGGAGCCAAAAACATTCAGTACTTC	CASSPGTDGAKNIQYF
TRBV7-3	TRBJ2-6	NA	NA	TGTGCCAGCAGCTTCATGGGGGGGGCCAACGTCCTGACTTTC	CASSFMGGANVLTF
TRBV7-8	TRBJ2-5	NA	NA	TGTGCCAGCAGCCCCCAACCCCAGGGGGAGACCCAGTACTTC	CASSPQPQGETQYF
TRBV20-1	TRBJ2-1	NA	NA	TGCAGTGCTAGAGTCCGGGAGTCGGGAGTTAACTACAATGAGCAGTTCTTC	CSARVRESGVNYNEQFF